These T cell receptor beta chains were read from a single sample in a study of siplizumab effects on memory and regulatory T cells. The data were produced by immunoSEQ multiplex PCR, yet TCRdb's version contains in-frame clones alone and is incomplete. The sample has about 48,000 clones; about 90% are singletons. Input material: naive CD8+ T cells sorted from blood. The source is a human donor in good health. CDR3s include the opening cysteine and the closing phenylalanine or tryptophan.

V gene: TRBV5-4; J gene: TRBJ2-7; CDR3 protein: CASSSRDRAYEQYF
V gene: TRBV2; J gene: TRBJ2-7; CDR3 protein: CASMGRNKDEQYF
V gene: TRBV1; J gene: TRBJ2-7; CDR3 protein: CTSSGSLAPTYEQYF
V gene: TRBV5-6; J gene: TRBJ2-1; CDR3 protein: CASSPKAGYNEQFF
V gene: TRBV7-2; J gene: TRBJ2-1; CDR3 protein: CASSLGTNSYNEQFF
V gene: TRBV6-1; J gene: TRBJ2-1; CDR3 protein: CASIIWGTPQGEQFF
V gene: TRBV9; J gene: TRBJ2-7; CDR3 protein: CASSARDRVEEQYF
V gene: TRBV10-1; J gene: TRBJ2-4; CDR3 protein: CASSGGLAGVLVKNIQYF
V gene: TRBV6-4; J gene: TRBJ2-1; CDR3 protein: CASSVGISPEQFF
V gene: TRBV7-6; J gene: TRBJ2-6; CDR3 protein: CASSGPGPGPGANVLTF
V gene: TRBV6-1; J gene: TRBJ2-7; CDR3 protein: CASSASGGPYEQYF
V gene: TRBV27; J gene: TRBJ2-3; CDR3 protein: CASRIGGSTDTQYF
V gene: TRBV5-6; J gene: TRBJ1-2; CDR3 protein: CASSLSRGTNYGYTF
V gene: TRBV10-3; J gene: TRBJ2-1; CDR3 protein: CAISQPPYNEQFF
V gene: TRBV11-3; J gene: TRBJ2-7; CDR3 protein: CASSSPVGGNNEQYF
V gene: TRBV6-1; J gene: TRBJ2-7; CDR3 protein: CASRLALYEQYF
V gene: TRBV4-1; J gene: TRBJ1-1; CDR3 protein: CASSQERTMNTEAFF
V gene: TRBV10-1; J gene: TRBJ1-2; CDR3 protein: CASITNRTGGYFGGYTF
V gene: TRBV4-2; J gene: TRBJ2-7; CDR3 protein: CASSSRLAPEQYF
V gene: TRBV4-1; J gene: TRBJ2-7; CDR3 protein: CASSQDSSYEQYF
V gene: TRBV7-9; J gene: TRBJ2-3; CDR3 protein: CASSLVVDTQYF
V gene: TRBV19; J gene: TRBJ1-1; CDR3 protein: CASSHGTLMGEAFF
V gene: TRBV27; J gene: TRBJ2-7; CDR3 protein: CASSPVGGNEQYF
V gene: TRBV7-3; J gene: TRBJ2-3; CDR3 protein: CASSSLAGSTDTQYF
V gene: TRBV13; J gene: TRBJ2-1; CDR3 protein: CASSPRTPNEQFF
V gene: TRBV7-6; J gene: TRBJ2-5; CDR3 protein: CASSLSVGETQYF
V gene: TRBV14; J gene: TRBJ1-2; CDR3 protein: CASSQDIIPTGAGYGYTF
V gene: TRBV5-1; J gene: TRBJ2-7; CDR3 protein: CASSPWGTGIEQYF
V gene: TRBV27; J gene: TRBJ1-5; CDR3 protein: CASSLSYGNQPQHF
V gene: TRBV2; J gene: TRBJ1-5; CDR3 protein: CASSEVTWDNQPQHF
V gene: TRBV7-9; J gene: TRBJ2-5; CDR3 protein: CASSQMQVRQETQYF
V gene: TRBV4-1; J gene: TRBJ1-6; CDR3 protein: CASSQEIGPPSHNSPLHF
V gene: TRBV4-1; J gene: TRBJ2-6; CDR3 protein: CASSCKPQSRANVLTF
V gene: TRBV2; J gene: TRBJ2-1; CDR3 protein: CASSLLLAGVFGEQFF
V gene: TRBV4-1; J gene: TRBJ2-7; CDR3 protein: CASSQERSYEQYF
V gene: TRBV9; J gene: TRBJ2-3; CDR3 protein: CASSVGGTSGTADTQYF
V gene: TRBV11-2; J gene: TRBJ1-2; CDR3 protein: CASSPSTGAGYGYTF
V gene: TRBV5-8; J gene: TRBJ1-5; CDR3 protein: CASSLPYQPQHF
V gene: TRBV6-5; J gene: TRBJ2-7; CDR3 protein: CASSLSLKRFEQYF
V gene: TRBV6-6; J gene: TRBJ2-3; CDR3 protein: CASSYGGAASTDTQYF
V gene: TRBV7-8; J gene: TRBJ1-1; CDR3 protein: CASSLAGVISVNTEAFF
V gene: TRBV4-1; J gene: TRBJ1-5; CDR3 protein: CASSQSSYQPQHF
V gene: TRBV28; J gene: TRBJ1-2; CDR3 protein: CASSLKEWPYGYTF
V gene: TRBV13; J gene: TRBJ2-5; CDR3 protein: CASSLEEGTSEETQYF
V gene: TRBV6-5; J gene: TRBJ2-2; CDR3 protein: CASSYQQTNTGELFF
V gene: TRBV9; J gene: TRBJ1-5; CDR3 protein: CASSDGGYSNQPQHF
V gene: TRBV29-1; J gene: TRBJ2-7; CDR3 protein: CSVLAGEYYEQYF
V gene: TRBV7-9; J gene: TRBJ1-1; CDR3 protein: CASSPSGTGTEAFF
V gene: TRBV28; J gene: TRBJ2-1; CDR3 protein: CASSFSRLANEQFF
V gene: TRBV7-9; J gene: TRBJ1-1; CDR3 protein: CASSLGGTTEAFF
V gene: TRBV7-9; J gene: TRBJ1-1; CDR3 protein: CASSPPSLGAFF
V gene: TRBV7-9; J gene: TRBJ2-1; CDR3 protein: CASSSNDEQFF
V gene: TRBV2; J gene: TRBJ1-5; CDR3 protein: CASSGTGGIYGDQPQHF
V gene: TRBV19; J gene: TRBJ2-1; CDR3 protein: CASSIGITYNEQFF
V gene: TRBV6-6; J gene: TRBJ2-7; CDR3 protein: CASSTDRFAYEQYF
V gene: TRBV11-2; J gene: TRBJ2-7; CDR3 protein: CASSQAPGWVSEQYF